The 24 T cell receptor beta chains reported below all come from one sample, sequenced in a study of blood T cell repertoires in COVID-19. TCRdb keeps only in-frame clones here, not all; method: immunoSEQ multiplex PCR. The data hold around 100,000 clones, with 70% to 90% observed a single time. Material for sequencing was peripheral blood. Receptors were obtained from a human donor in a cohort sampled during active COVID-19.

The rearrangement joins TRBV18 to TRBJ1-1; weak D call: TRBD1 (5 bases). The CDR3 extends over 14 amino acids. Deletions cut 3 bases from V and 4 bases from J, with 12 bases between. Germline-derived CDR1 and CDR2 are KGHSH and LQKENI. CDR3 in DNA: TGTGCCAGCTCACCGGGACTTGTCGTCACTGAAGCTTTCTTT. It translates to CASSPGLVVTEAFF.

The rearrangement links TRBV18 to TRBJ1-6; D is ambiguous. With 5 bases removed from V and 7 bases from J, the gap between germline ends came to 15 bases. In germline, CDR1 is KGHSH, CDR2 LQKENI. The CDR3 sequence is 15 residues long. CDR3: CASSFGPDLNSPLHF. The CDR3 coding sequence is TGTGCCAGCTCATTTGGGCCAGACCTGAATTCACCCCTCCACTTT.

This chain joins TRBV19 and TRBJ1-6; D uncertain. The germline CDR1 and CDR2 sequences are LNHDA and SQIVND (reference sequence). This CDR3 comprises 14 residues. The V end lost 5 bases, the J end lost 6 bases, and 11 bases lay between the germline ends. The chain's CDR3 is CASSETFSNSPLHF. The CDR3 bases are TGTGCCAGTAGTGAGACATTTTCTAATTCACCCCTCCACTTT.

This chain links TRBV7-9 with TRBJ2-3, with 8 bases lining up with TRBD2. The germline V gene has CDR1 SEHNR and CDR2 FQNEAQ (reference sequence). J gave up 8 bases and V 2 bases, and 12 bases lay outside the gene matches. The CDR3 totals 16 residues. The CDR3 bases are TGTGCCAGCAGCTTACCGCGGGACGGGAGGGCCTCTACGCAGTATTTT. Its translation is CASSLPRDGRASTQYF.

This CDR3 is CAISDPGGQVYNEQFF. The CDR3, as DNA: TGTGCCATCAGTGACCCGGGAGGGCAGGTCTACAATGAGCAGTTCTTC. V gene TRBV10-3 combines with J gene TRBJ2-1; TRBD2 matches at 8 bases. V shed 3 bases, J shed 3 bases, and the junction held 7 bases outside the gene matches. Germline CDR1 ENHRY, CDR2 SYGVKD. This CDR3 contains 16 residues.

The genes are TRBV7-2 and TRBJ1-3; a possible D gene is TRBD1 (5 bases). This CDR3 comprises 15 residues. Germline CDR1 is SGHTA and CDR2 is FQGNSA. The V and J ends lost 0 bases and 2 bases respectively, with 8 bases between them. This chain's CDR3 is CASSLAWGTGNTIYF. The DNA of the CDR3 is TGTGCCAGCAGCTTAGCTTGGGGCACTGGAAACACCATATATTTT.

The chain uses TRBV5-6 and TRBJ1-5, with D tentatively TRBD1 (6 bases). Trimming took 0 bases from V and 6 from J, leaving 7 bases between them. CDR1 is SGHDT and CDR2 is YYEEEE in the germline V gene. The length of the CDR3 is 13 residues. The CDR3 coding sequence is TGTGCCAGCAGCTTGGTAGGGGGTCAGCCCCAGCATTTT. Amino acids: CASSLVGGQPQHF.

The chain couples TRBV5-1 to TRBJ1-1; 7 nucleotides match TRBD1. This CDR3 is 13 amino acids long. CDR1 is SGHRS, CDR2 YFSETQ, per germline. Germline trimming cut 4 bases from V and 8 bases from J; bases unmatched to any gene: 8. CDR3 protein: CASSAETGSEAFF. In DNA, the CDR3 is TGCGCCAGCAGCGCCGAGACAGGGTCCGAAGCTTTCTTT.

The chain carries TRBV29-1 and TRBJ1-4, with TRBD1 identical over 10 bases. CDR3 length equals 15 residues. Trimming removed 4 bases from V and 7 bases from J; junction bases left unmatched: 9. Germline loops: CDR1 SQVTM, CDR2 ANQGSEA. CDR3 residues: CSVVDPGQGREKLFF. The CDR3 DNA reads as TGCAGCGTTGTTGATCCGGGACAGGGGCGTGAAAAACTGTTTTTT. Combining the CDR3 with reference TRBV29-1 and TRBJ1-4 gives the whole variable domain SAVISQKPSRDICQRGTSLTIQCQVDSQVTMMFWYRQQPGQSLTLIATANQGSEATYESGFVIDKFPISRPNLTFSTLTVSNMSPEDSSIYLCSVVDPGQGREKLFFGSGTQLSVL.

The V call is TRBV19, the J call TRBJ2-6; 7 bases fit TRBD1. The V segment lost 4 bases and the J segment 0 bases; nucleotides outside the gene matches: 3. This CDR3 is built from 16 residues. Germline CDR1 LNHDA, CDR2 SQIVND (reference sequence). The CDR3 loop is CASSRRDSSGANVLTF. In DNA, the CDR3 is TGTGCCAGTAGTAGAAGGGACAGCTCTGGGGCCAACGTCCTGACTTTC.

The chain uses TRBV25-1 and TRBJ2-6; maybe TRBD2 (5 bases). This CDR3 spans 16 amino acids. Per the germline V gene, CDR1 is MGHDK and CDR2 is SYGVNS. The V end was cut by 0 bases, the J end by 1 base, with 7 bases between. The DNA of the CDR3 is TGTGCCAGCAGTGAATATCGGGGATCTGGGGCCAACGTCCTGACTTTC. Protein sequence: CASSEYRGSGANVLTF. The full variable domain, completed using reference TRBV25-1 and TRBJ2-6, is EADIYQTPRYLVIGTGKKITLECSQTMGHDKMYWYQQDPGMELHLIHYSYGVNSTEKGDLSSESTVSRIRTEHFPLTLESARPSHTSQYLCASSEYRGSGANVLTFGAGSRLTVL.

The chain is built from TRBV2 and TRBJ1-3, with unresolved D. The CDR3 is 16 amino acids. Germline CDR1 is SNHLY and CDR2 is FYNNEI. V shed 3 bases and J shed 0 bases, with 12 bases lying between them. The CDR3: CASSDVVPSSGNTIYF. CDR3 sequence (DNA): TGTGCCAGCAGTGACGTAGTTCCGAGCTCTGGAAACACCATATATTTT.

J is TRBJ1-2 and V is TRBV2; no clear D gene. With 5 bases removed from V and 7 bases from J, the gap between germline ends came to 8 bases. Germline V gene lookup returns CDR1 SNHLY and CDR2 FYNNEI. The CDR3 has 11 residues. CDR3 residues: CASSLTVGYTF. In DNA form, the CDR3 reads TGTGCCAGCAGTTTGACTGTTGGCTACACCTTC.

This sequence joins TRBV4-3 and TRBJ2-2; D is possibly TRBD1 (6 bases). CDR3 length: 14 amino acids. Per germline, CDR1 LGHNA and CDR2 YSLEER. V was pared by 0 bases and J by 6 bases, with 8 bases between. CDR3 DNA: TGCGCCAGCAGCCAAGATGGGGGCCCCGGGGAGCTGTTTTTT. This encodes CASSQDGGPGELFF.

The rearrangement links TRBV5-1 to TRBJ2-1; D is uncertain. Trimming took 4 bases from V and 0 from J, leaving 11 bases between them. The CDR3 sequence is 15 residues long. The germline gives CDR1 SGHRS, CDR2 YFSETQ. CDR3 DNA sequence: TGCGCCAGCAGCATCCCACAGAGCTCCTACAATGAGCAGTTCTTC. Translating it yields CASSIPQSSYNEQFF.

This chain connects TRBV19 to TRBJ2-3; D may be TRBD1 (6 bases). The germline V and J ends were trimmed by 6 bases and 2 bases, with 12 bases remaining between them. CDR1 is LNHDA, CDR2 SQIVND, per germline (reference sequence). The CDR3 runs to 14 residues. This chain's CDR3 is CASSRGRATDTQYF. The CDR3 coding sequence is TGTGCCAGTAGCAGGGGACGTGCCACAGATACGCAGTATTTT.

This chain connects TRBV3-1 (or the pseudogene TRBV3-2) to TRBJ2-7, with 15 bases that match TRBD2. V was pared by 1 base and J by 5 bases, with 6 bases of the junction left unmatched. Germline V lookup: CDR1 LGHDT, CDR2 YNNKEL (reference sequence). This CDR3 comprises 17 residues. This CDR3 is CASSQGGLAGGRNEQYF. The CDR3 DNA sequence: TGTGCCAGCAGCCAAGGGGGACTAGCGGGAGGTAGGAACGAGCAGTACTTC.

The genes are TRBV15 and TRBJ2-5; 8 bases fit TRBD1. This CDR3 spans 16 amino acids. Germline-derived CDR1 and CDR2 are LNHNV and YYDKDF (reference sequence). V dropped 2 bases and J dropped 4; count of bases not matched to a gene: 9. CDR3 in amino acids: CATSRPTSGGTETQYF. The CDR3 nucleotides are TGTGCCACCAGCAGACCGACCTCAGGGGGCACAGAGACCCAGTACTTC. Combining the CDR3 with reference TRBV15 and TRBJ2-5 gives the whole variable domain DAMVIQNPRYQVTQFGKPVTLSCSQTLNHNVMYWYQQKSSQAPKLLFHYYDKDFNNEADTPDNFQSRRPNTSFCFLDIRSPGLGDTAMYLCATSRPTSGGTETQYFGPGTRLLVL.

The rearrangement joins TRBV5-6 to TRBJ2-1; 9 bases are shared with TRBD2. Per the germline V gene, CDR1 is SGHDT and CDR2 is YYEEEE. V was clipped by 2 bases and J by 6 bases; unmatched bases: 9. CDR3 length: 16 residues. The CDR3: CASSFLAGGIFNEQFF. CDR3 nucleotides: TGTGCCAGCAGCTTTCTGGCGGGGGGGATTTTCAATGAGCAGTTCTTC.

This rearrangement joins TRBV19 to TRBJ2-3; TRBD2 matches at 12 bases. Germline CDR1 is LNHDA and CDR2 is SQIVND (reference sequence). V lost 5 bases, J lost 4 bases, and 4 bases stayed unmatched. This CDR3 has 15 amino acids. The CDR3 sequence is CASSPSGGAADTQYF. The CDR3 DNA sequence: TGTGCCAGTAGTCCTAGCGGGGGGGCTGCAGATACGCAGTATTTT.

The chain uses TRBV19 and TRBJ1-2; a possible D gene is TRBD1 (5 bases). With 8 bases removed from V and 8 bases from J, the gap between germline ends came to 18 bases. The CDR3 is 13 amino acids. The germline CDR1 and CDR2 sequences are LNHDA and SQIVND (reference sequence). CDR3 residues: CASLNGQLGGYTF. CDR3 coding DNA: TGTGCCAGTCTGAACGGACAATTAGGAGGCTACACCTTC.

CDR3 DNA: TGTGCCACCAGGCGACTAGCGGAGCCCTACAATGAGCAGTTCTTC. Translated: CATRRLAEPYNEQFF. J is TRBJ2-1 and V is TRBV15; 9 bases line up with TRBD2. The CDR3 contains 15 residues. Germline V gene data show CDR1 as LNHNV and CDR2 as YYDKDF (reference sequence). V shed 6 bases and J 2 bases; nucleotides not matched to a gene: 5.

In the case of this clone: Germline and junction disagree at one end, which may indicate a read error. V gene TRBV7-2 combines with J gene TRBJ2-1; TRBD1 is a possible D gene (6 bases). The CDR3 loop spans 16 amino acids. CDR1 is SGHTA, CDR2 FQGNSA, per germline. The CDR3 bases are TGTGCCAGCACCTTAACAGGGCACACCCGGTTGGATGAGCAGTTCTTC. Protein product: CASTLTGHTRLDEQFF.

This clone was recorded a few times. This CDR3 reads CASSFNRGEAQHF. In DNA, the CDR3 is TGTGCCAGCTCCTTCAACAGGGGCGAGGCCCAGCATTTT. The V and J genes are TRBV18 and TRBJ1-5; TRBD1 aligns across 7 bases. Germline CDR1 is KGHSH and CDR2 is LQKENI. The CDR3 is made up of 13 amino acids. Trimming took 6 bases from V and 11 from J; bases not matched to a gene: 10.